The 13 T cell receptor beta chains given below trace back to one sample, sequenced in a study of blood T cells in healthy people across ages. The use of a sample-barcoded 5' primer and a J-beta primer mix characterized a second PCR of roughly 7 to 12 cycles. Each CDR3 protein is one row after TCRdb ran MiXCR on the 5' RACE reads. The data contain 1.5 million to 2 million distinct CDR3 sequences, around 40% of them singletons. What was sequenced was blood. The source of these receptors is a human donor in good health.

This clonotype was observed many times. The chain is built from TRBV27 and TRBJ1-1, with D possibly being TRBD1 (6 bases). V lost 6 bases and J lost 1, with 12 bases in between. Germline CDR1 is MNHEY and CDR2 is SMNVEV (reference sequence). This CDR3 contains 14 residues. Here the CDR3 DNA reads TGTGCCAGCAGCCGACAGGCTGCGAACACTGAAGCTTTCTTT. Protein product: CASSRQAANTEAFF.

The genes are TRBV10-3 and TRBJ2-5; a possible D gene is TRBD2 (6 bases). CDR1 ENHRY and CDR2 SYGVKD come from the germline V gene. CDR3 length: 13 residues. V was pared by 10 bases and J by 5 bases, with 17 bases between. The CDR3, as DNA: TGTGCCACCTCCCGGGGGATTGAGGAGACCCAGTACTTC. Translating gives CATSRGIEETQYF.

The chain has TRBV5-1 and TRBJ1-2, with TRBD1 identical over 10 bases. The CDR3 is made up of 14 amino acids. Germline V gene sequence: CDR1 SGHRS, CDR2 YFSETQ. Losses at the gene ends were 5 bases for V and 12 bases for J; bases not matched to a gene: 13. CDR3 sequence: CASSYTGTGEGDTF. CDR3 sequence (DNA): TGCGCCAGCAGTTATACTGGGACAGGGGAAGGCGACACCTTC. The whole variable domain, remainder taken from reference TRBV5-1 and TRBJ1-2, is KAGVTQTPRYLIKTRGQQVTLSCSPISGHRSVSWYQQTPGQGLQFLFEYFSETQRNKGNFPGRFSGRQFSNSRSEMNVSTLELGDSALYLCASSYTGTGEGDTFGSGTRLTVV.

This clonotype was seen only a few times. This chain joins TRBV9 and TRBJ2-1; TRBD1 or TRBD2 may be the D gene (6 bases each). The CDR3 length is 16 residues. CDR1 and CDR2 from the germline V gene are SGDLS and YYNGEE. The V and J ends lost 4 bases and 6 bases respectively, with 20 bases between them. The CDR3 sequence: CASSPGGPGLSNEQFF. The CDR3 DNA reads as TGTGCCAGCAGCCCTGGGGGGCCCGGTTTGAGCAATGAGCAGTTCTTC. Together with reference TRBV9 and TRBJ2-1, the CDR3 gives the full variable domain: DSGVTQTPKHLITATGQRVTLRCSPRSGDLSVYWYQQSLDQGLQFLIQYYNGEERAKGNILERFSAQQFPDLHSELNLSSLELGDSALYFCASSPGGPGLSNEQFFGPGTRLTVL.

This chain connects TRBV11-3 to TRBJ2-7, with 7 bases fitting TRBD2. The J segment lost 7 bases and the V segment lost 1 base, leaving 10 bases of the junction unmatched. CDR1 is SGHNT, CDR2 YENEEA, per germline. The CDR3 is made up of 15 amino acids. CDR3 loop: CASSLGLAFYNEQYF. DNA of the CDR3: TGTGCCAGCAGCTTAGGACTAGCCTTCTACAATGAGCAGTACTTC.

This clonotype turned up a few times. V gene TRBV28 combines with J gene TRBJ2-4; TRBD1 aligns across 8 bases. The V segment lost 4 bases and the J segment 7 bases; nucleotides outside the gene matches: 9. Per the germline V gene, CDR1 is MDHEN and CDR2 is SYDVKM. The CDR3 totals 15 residues. The CDR3 coding sequence is TGTGCCAGCAGTTCCCACCCACGGACAGGGAACATTCAGTACTTC. It specifies CASSSHPRTGNIQYF.

A few counts support this clonotype. The chain carries TRBV4-3 and TRBJ2-4; D unclear. The assigned J gene may be wrong: the sequence end matches TRBJ2-7 better. The CDR3 is 15 amino acids. Per the germline V gene, CDR1 is LGHNA and CDR2 is YSLEER. The CDR3 sequence: CASSQVGPGSNEQYF. In nucleotides, the CDR3 is TGCGCCAGCAGCCAAGTCGGGCCGGGTAGTAACGAGCAGTACTTC.

This clonotype was found a few times. This chain joins TRBV7-3 and TRBJ1-2; 8 bases line up with TRBD1. V lost 5 bases, J lost 8 bases, and 7 bases stayed unmatched. CDR1 and CDR2 (germline): SGHTA, FQGTGA. The CDR3 is made up of 13 amino acids. The CDR3 sequence: CASSPTGEGGYTF. The CDR3 nucleotides are TGTGCCAGCAGCCCGACAGGGGAAGGCGGCTACACCTTC.

The CDR3 bases are TGTGCCAGCAGTAGGCTCGGGGAAGACACTGAAGCTTTCTTT. It is translated as CASSRLGEDTEAFF. The rearrangement joins TRBV12-3 or TRBV12-4 to TRBJ1-1; D is undetermined. The CDR3 runs to 14 residues. The ends were cut back, 5 bases at V and 3 bases at J, with 13 bases in the middle.

This clonotype was seen only a few times. The V gene is TRBV4-3, the J gene TRBJ2-7; tentative D call: TRBD2 (6 bases). V was cut by 0 bases and J by 0 bases, with 21 bases left in between. The CDR3 runs 19 residues. Germline-derived CDR1 and CDR2 are LGHNA and YSLEER. CDR3 nucleotide sequence: TGCGCCAGCAGCCAAGATTCGGTCAGCTTCGGCGGGATCTCCTACGAGCAGTACTTC. It specifies CASSQDSVSFGGISYEQYF.

The chain recombines TRBV7-9 with TRBJ2-7, with D perhaps given as TRBD1 or TRBD2 (5 bases each). The germline V gene has CDR1 SEHNR and CDR2 FQNEAQ (reference sequence). CDR3 length: 20 residues. The V end lost 5 bases, the J end lost 1 base, and 30 bases lay between the germline ends. The CDR3 spells CASSLVPGSSPGSFSYEQYF. The CDR3, as DNA: TGTGCCAGCAGCCTAGTCCCAGGGAGTTCGCCAGGTTCTTTTTCCTACGAGCAGTACTTC.

In its sample, this clonotype was seen a few times. V usage is TRBV6-6 and J usage is TRBJ2-4, with 11 nucleotides matching TRBD1. CDR3 size: 16 residues. With V trimmed by 4 bases and J by 5 bases, 7 bases remained unmatched. Germline assignment: CDR1 MNHNY and CDR2 SVGAGI (reference sequence). CDR3 loop: CASSSTWTGGENIQYF. CDR3 DNA: TGTGCCAGCAGTTCTACTTGGACAGGGGGCGAAAACATTCAGTACTTC.

The V and J genes are TRBV10-3 and TRBJ1-2; no clear D gene. This CDR3 has 13 amino acids. The germline V gene has CDR1 ENHRY and CDR2 SYGVKD. The ends were cut back, 6 bases at V and 8 bases at J, with 16 bases in the middle. CDR3 sequence reads: CAISAQEISGYTF. CDR3 in DNA: TGTGCCATCAGCGCCCAGGAGATATCCGGCTACACCTTC.